These 12 T cell receptor beta chains originate from one sample sequenced in a study of cytomegalovirus exposure and HLA in healthy donors (dated by TCRdb to the late 2010s). Receptor amplification or capture employed the immunoSEQ multiplex PCR assay. For the multiplex PCR, a mixture combining 60 forward primers for TCR Vbeta segments and 13 reverse primers for TCR Jbeta segments was used. TCRdb took over this immuneACCESS table, retaining in-frame rearrangements with V and J assigned. Such tables are incomplete; in checked studies, under half of the missing clones stem from an unresolved V gene, and the remainder is unexplained. For this sample, the table gives roughly 77,000 clones. The leading ten clones occupy about 4.2% of the sample. Sequencing input: PBMCs. Receptor source: a man younger than 40 in good health and CMV-seronegative.

This chain connects TRBV30 to TRBJ1-5; 7 bases are a match to TRBD1. CDR3 length: 17 amino acids. CDR1 and CDR2 from the germline V gene are GTSNPN and SVGIG (reference sequence). V shed 3 bases and J 4 bases; nucleotides not matched to a gene: 15. The CDR3 protein is CAWSPHRGGRGNQPQHF. CDR3 nucleotides: TGTGCCTGGAGCCCGCACAGGGGCGGCAGGGGGAATCAGCCCCAGCATTTT.

The rearrangement joins TRBV6-1 to TRBJ1-2; no reliable D call. The ends were cut back, 2 bases at V and 4 bases at J, with 8 bases in the middle. Germline V gene data show CDR1 as MNHNS and CDR2 as SASEGT. CDR3 length equals 13 residues. CDR3 coding DNA: TGTGCCAGCAGTGAAAACTTCCCCTATGGCTACACCTTC. Amino acids: CASSENFPYGYTF.

The chain joins TRBV7-9 to TRBJ2-5; D is undetermined. The CDR3 spans 13 residues. V was shortened by 1 base and J by 2 bases, with 5 bases between the two germline ends. Per germline, CDR1 SEHNR and CDR2 FQNEAQ (reference sequence). The CDR3 bases are TGTGCCAGCAGCTTAGGGGCTCAAGAGACCCAGTACTTC. This gives the protein CASSLGAQETQYF.

This sequence joins TRBV7-8 and TRBJ2-2, with 7 bases lining up with TRBD1. V lost 5 bases, J lost 4 bases, and 7 bases stayed unmatched. Germline V CDR1 and CDR2: SGHVS, FQNEAQ. This CDR3 is built from 15 residues. The DNA for the CDR3 is TGTGCCAGCAGCCGGGACAGCACCGCCACCGGGGAGCTGTTTTTT. As protein: CASSRDSTATGELFF.

The rearrangement links TRBV25-1 to TRBJ2-3; D perhaps matches TRBD1 (6 bases). V was cut by 4 bases and J by 2 bases, with 7 bases left in between. Germline CDR1 MGHDK, CDR2 SYGVNS. The CDR3 spans 13 residues. The CDR3, as DNA: TGTGCCAGCAGTGGGACAGCCACAGATACGCAGTATTTT. Its translation is CASSGTATDTQYF.

V is TRBV19 and J is TRBJ2-3; maybe TRBD2 (6 bases). The CDR3 spans 14 residues. Germline CDR1 reads LNHDA; CDR2 reads SQIVND (reference sequence). Between the trimmed V and J ends, which lost 0 bases and 11 bases, there was a span of 15 bases. The CDR3 loop reads CASSIDRRGIGQYF. CDR3 bases: TGTGCCAGTAGTATAGATCGGCGGGGTATCGGGCAGTATTTT.

As for this clone: The sample has other DNA sequences that encode this CDR3 too. The rearrangement links TRBV4-1 to TRBJ2-3; 10 bases map to TRBD1. Germline values: CDR1 MGHRA, CDR2 YSYEKL. The CDR3 extends over 16 amino acids. V shed 0 bases and J 6 bases; nucleotides not matched to a gene: 6. CDR3 coding DNA: TGCGCCAGCAGCCAAGATAGGACAGGGGGAGCGGATACGCAGTATTTT. Translating it yields CASSQDRTGGADTQYF.

V is TRBV6-5 and J is TRBJ1-3; no clear D gene. The length of the CDR3 is 12 residues. Trimming took 5 bases from V and 4 from J, leaving 6 bases between them. CDR1 is MNHEY, CDR2 SVGAGI, per germline. CDR3 nucleotide sequence: TGTGCCAGCAGTAACGGGGGAAACACCATATATTTT. It specifies CASSNGGNTIYF.

The gene calls are TRBV2 and TRBJ1-2; D may be TRBD1 (5 bases). Per the germline V gene, CDR1 is SNHLY and CDR2 is FYNNEI. The CDR3 consists of 14 residues. Trimming pared 3 bases from V and 1 base from J, leaving 9 bases between. This CDR3 reads CASSEGPVNYGYTF. DNA of the CDR3: TGTGCCAGCAGTGAGGGGCCAGTTAACTATGGCTACACCTTC.

The chain couples TRBV4-2 to TRBJ2-1; 7 bases are a match to TRBD2. Germline lookup yields CDR1 LGHNA and CDR2 YNFKEQ. The CDR3 spans 13 residues. The J segment lost 9 bases and the V segment lost 4 bases, leaving 6 bases of the junction unmatched. CDR3 bases: TGTGCCAGCAGCCCTGGACTAGTCGGTGAGCAGTTCTTC. The encoded protein is CASSPGLVGEQFF.

The chain joins TRBV7-2 to TRBJ1-1, with D possibly being TRBD1 (5 bases). Germline V gene sequence: CDR1 SGHTA, CDR2 FQGNSA. Trimming took 5 bases from V and 4 from J, leaving 11 bases between them. The CDR3 is 13 amino acids. The CDR3 coding sequence is TGTGCCAGCAGCGGGGGGTTTCGCACTGAAGCTTTCTTT. Its translation is CASSGGFRTEAFF.

The rearrangement joins TRBV7-8 to TRBJ2-3; a weak D match, TRBD1 (5 bases). CDR1 and CDR2 from the germline V gene are SGHVS and FQNEAQ. This CDR3 contains 16 residues. Trimming shortened V by 5 bases and J by 2 bases, and 17 bases separated the two germline ends. CDR3 in DNA: TGTGCCAGCAGCCACCCGACAGACTTTGCCACAGATACGCAGTATTTT. This translates into CASSHPTDFATDTQYF.